What follows describes a single T cell receptor (beta chain). The table lists this clonotype with many counts. Its antigen remains unidentified. The sample holds no much larger clone one base away, and base qualities are not on file. This record comes from a study of molecular identifiers for immune sequencing clone quantification (dated by TCRdb to between 2017 and 2018). Context from the whole study: For a replicate experiment, RNA from roughly 18,000 or 92,000 naive CD8 T cells was divided into five aliquots, and four of the five aliquots were sequenced. The study was a methods study using CD8 T cells to benchmark molecular-identifier clustering-based TCR repertoire sequencing (MIDCIRS) and TCR RNA copy counting.

Library preparation was by PCR. The instrument given in TCRdb is NextSeq 500. Bulk TCR libraries were generated as previously described, with the TCR primers listed in Table S5 used. Purification of total RNA was performed with the Qiagen AllPrep DNA/RNA kit. Reads from multiple sequencing runs of the same library were pooled before analysis. On the study's bioinformatics: Reads were retained only if an exact TCR constant sequence was present, and the retained reads were trimmed to 150 nt and grouped according to their 12-nt molecular barcodes. Within each barcode group, reads were sub-clustered at a 15% Levenshtein threshold, and quality-weighted consensus sequences were built per RNA molecule. Non-functional sequences were excluded, and lower-count sequences lying one edit away from another sequence were also excluded. On the basis of fitting two negative binomial distributions, barcode sub-clusters with fewer than 20% of the maximum read count were discarded. TCRdb reprocessing: public reads trimmed at Q25 with fastp, clones called with MiXCR, in-frame beta chains kept. CDR3 protein sequences are deduplicated, and each keeps its most common genes and DNA. TCRdb's processing, not the study's, gives the V and J calls here. Within this sample are over 85,000 distinct CDR3 sequences, with 25% of them counted one time only. Less than 0.85% of the sample rests with the top ten.

Results the study describes overall, beyond this receptor: Spiked-in Jurkat TCR RNA equal to a single cell's worth was reported to be detectable even within 1,100,000 naive CD8 T cells. About 3.1 recovered TCR RNA copies per cell were obtained by modeling, versus 9 to 10 by digital PCR, implying a capture efficiency of roughly 32%. In CMV-specific effector cells, clones with more than 20 RNA copies contained over 99% of molecules, whereas in naive cells such clones contained under 1% of molecules. The sizes of highly expanded clones could end up underestimated when identical TCR molecules share a barcode. The naive libraries included spiked-in Jurkat TCR RNA (roughly nine copies' worth), and this Jurkat TCR RNA is not part of the donor repertoire. Without barcode sub-clustering, chimeric consensus sequences inflated TCR diversity; chimeras reached as high as 47%.

CDR1 and CDR2, looked up from the germline V gene (reference sequence), are LNHNV and YYDKDF. Taken from cysteine to phenylalanine, the CDR3 has 15 residues. Only the CDR3 part of the read is kept: 45 bases, read in frame from the first base. V loses 0 bases of germline sequence and J loses 8 bases, and the interval between the two ends is 14 bases. Naive CD8 T cell libraries were made from 20,000 to 1,000,000 sorted cells using 10%, 30% or 50% of purified RNA. On a BD FACSAria II, naive CD8 T cells were FACS-sorted as CD8+CD4-CCR7+CD45RA+ and collected into RLT Plus buffer. To test detection sensitivity, Jurkat RNA equal to ten TCR copies was added to samples of about 20,000-1,000,000 naive CD8 T cells. Enrichment of CD8 T cells was done with RosetteSep CD8+ T Cell Enrichment Cocktail plus Ficoll-Paque, and ACK red cell lysis came afterward.

The clonotype originates from a human donor in good health. Some libraries in this study had Jurkat cell RNA spiked in. The chain employs TRBV15 and TRBJ2-4; D gene: possibly TRBD2, on 6 matching bases. Source material: naive CD8+ T cells from blood, with Jurkat cell RNA spiked in. Explained via the paper, the cell subset or site label denotes: FACS-sorted CD8+CD4-CCR7+CD45RA+ naive T cells. The CDR3 sequence is CATSRDRGSGDIQYF. Read as DNA, the sequence is TGTGCCACCAGCAGAGATCGGGGGAGTGGAGACATTCAGTACTTC. Supplemented by the reference TRBV15 and TRBJ2-4 proteins around the CDR3, the complete variable domain is DAMVIQNPRYQVTQFGKPVTLSCSQTLNHNVMYWYQQKSSQAPKLLFHYYDKDFNNEADTPDNFQSRRPNTSFCFLDIRSPGLGDTAMYLCATSRDRGSGDIQYFGAGTRLSVL.